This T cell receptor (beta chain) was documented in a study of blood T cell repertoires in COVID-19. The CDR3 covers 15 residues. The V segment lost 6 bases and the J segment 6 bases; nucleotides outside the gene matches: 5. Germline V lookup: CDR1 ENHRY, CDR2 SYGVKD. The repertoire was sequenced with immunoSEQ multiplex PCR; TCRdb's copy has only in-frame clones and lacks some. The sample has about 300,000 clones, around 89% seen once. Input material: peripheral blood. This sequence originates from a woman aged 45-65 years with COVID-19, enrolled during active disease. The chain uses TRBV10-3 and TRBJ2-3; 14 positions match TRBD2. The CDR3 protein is CAIRTSGRAADTQYF. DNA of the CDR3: TGTGCCATCAGGACTAGCGGGAGGGCGGCGGATACGCAGTATTTT.